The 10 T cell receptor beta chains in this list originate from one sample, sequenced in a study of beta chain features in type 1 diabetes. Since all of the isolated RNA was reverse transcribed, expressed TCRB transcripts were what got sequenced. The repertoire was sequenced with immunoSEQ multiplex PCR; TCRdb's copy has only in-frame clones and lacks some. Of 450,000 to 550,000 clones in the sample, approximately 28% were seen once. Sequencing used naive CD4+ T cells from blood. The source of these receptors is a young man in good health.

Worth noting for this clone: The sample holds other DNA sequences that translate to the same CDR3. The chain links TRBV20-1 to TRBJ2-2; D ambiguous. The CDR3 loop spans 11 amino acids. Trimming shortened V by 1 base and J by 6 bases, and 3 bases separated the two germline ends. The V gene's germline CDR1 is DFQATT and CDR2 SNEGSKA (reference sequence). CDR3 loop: CSARVSGELFF. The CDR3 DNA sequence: TGCAGTGCTAGAGTATCCGGGGAGCTGTTTTTT.

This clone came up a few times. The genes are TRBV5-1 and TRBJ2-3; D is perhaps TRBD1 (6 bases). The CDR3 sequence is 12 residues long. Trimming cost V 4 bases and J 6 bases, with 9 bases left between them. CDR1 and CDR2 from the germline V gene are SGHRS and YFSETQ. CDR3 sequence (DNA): TGCGCCAGCAGCGTAACAGGGGATACGCAGTATTTT. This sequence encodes CASSVTGDTQYF. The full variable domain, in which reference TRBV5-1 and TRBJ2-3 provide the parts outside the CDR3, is KAGVTQTPRYLIKTRGQQVTLSCSPISGHRSVSWYQQTPGQGLQFLFEYFSETQRNKGNFPGRFSGRQFSNSRSEMNVSTLELGDSALYLCASSVTGDTQYFGPGTRLTVL.

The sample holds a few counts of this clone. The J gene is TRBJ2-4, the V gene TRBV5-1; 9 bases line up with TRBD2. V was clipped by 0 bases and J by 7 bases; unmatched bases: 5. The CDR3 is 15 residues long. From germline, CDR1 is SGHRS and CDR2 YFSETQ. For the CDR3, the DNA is TGCGCCAGCAGCTTGGATCTAGCGGGAAGTAACATTCAGTACTTC. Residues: CASSLDLAGSNIQYF.

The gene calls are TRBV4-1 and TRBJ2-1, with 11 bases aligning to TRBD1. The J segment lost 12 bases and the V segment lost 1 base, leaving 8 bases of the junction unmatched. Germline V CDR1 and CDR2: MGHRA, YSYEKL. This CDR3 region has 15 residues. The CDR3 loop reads CASSQVGTGGRGQFF. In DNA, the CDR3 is TGCGCCAGCAGCCAAGTGGGGACAGGGGGACGTGGGCAGTTCTTC.

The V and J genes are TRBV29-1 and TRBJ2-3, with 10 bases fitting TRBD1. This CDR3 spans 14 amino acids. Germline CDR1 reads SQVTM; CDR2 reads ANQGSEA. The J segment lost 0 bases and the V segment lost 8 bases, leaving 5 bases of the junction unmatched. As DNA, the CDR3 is TGCAGCCACGGACAGGGGGGGAGCACAGATACGCAGTATTTT. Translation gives CSHGQGGSTDTQYF.

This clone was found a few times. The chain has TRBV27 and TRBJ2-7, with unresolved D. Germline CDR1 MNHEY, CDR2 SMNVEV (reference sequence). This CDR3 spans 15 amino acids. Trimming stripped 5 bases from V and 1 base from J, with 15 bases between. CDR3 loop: CASSPQSIGSYEQYF. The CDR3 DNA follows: TGTGCCAGCAGTCCACAGTCAATCGGGTCCTACGAGCAGTACTTC.

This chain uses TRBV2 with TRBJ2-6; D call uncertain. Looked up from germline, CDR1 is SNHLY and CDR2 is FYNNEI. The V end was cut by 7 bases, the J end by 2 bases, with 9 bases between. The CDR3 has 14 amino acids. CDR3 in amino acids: CASNTITGANVLTF. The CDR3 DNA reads TGTGCCAGCAACACGATAACTGGGGCCAACGTCCTGACTTTC.

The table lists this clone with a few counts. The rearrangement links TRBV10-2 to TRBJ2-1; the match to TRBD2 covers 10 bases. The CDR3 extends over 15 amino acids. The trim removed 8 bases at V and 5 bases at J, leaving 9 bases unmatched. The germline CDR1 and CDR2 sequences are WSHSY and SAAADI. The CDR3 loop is CASGTRTSGNNEQFF. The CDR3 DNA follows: TGCGCCAGCGGGACCCGGACTAGCGGAAACAATGAGCAGTTCTTC.

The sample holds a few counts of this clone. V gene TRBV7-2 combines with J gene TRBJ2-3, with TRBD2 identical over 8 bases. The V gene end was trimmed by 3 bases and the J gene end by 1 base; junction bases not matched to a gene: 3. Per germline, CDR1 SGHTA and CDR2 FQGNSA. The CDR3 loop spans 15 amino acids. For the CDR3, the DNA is TGTGCCAGCAGCTTGGAAGCGGGAGGCACAGATACGCAGTATTTT. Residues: CASSLEAGGTDTQYF.

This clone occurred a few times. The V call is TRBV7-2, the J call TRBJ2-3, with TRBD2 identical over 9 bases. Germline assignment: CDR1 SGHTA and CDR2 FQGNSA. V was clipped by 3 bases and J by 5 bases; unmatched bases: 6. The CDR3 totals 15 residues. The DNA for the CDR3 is TGTGCCAGCAGCTTCGCTAGCGGGAACGGAGATACGCAGTATTTT. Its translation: CASSFASGNGDTQYF.